The 18 T cell receptor beta chains given below trace back to one sample, sequenced in a study of early T cells in non-severe SARS-CoV-2 infection. TCRdb re-derived calls from the 5' RACE reads in MiXCR, one entry per CDR3 protein. Of some 91,000 distinct CDR3 sequences in the sample, under 15% were seen once. Specimen: whole blood. These receptors were taken from an adult who was a healthcare worker with PCR-confirmed SARS-CoV-2 infection or an uninfected control (not recorded which).

V is TRBV20-1 and J is TRBJ2-7; D might be TRBD2 (6 bases). This CDR3 spans 14 amino acids. Looked up from germline, CDR1 is DFQATT and CDR2 is SNEGSKA (reference sequence). V was pared by 3 bases and J by 3 bases, with 15 bases between. CDR3 bases: TGCAGTGCTAGCGGGAGCGTAGAAATCTACGAGCAGTACTTC. Translated: CSASGSVEIYEQYF.

The V gene is TRBV2, the J gene TRBJ2-2; 8 bases align to TRBD1. Germline-derived CDR1 and CDR2 are SNHLY and FYNNEI. V was clipped by 8 bases and J by 0 bases; unmatched bases: 2. The CDR3 spans 14 residues. The DNA of the CDR3 is TGTGCCAGCCGGGACAGGACGAACACCGGGGAGCTGTTTTTT. Protein product: CASRDRTNTGELFF. Drawing the rest from reference TRBV2 and TRBJ2-2, the complete variable domain is EPEVTQTPSHQVTQMGQEVILRCVPISNHLYFYWYRQILGQKVEFLVSFYNNEISEKSEIFDDQFSVERPDGSNFTLKIRSTKLEDSAMYFCASRDRTNTGELFFGEGSRLTVL.

The rearrangement links TRBV9 to TRBJ2-1, with no clear D. CDR1 is SGDLS, CDR2 YYNGEE, per germline. The CDR3 consists of 13 residues. V was trimmed by 0 bases and J by 4 bases, leaving 5 bases between them. For the CDR3, the DNA is TGTGCCAGCAGCGTAGAACTTTACAATGAGCAGTTCTTC. Its translation: CASSVELYNEQFF. The full variable domain, its missing parts supplied by reference TRBV9 and TRBJ2-1, is DSGVTQTPKHLITATGQRVTLRCSPRSGDLSVYWYQQSLDQGLQFLIQYYNGEERAKGNILERFSAQQFPDLHSELNLSSLELGDSALYFCASSVELYNEQFFGPGTRLTVL.

This chain links TRBV3-1 with TRBJ1-1, with TRBD1 identical over 11 bases. The CDR3 extends over 12 amino acids. CDR1 and CDR2 from the germline V gene are LGHDT and YNNKEL (reference sequence). Trimming cost V 3 bases and J 12 bases; bases outside gene matches: 3. The CDR3: CASSQGTGGPFF. As DNA, the CDR3 is TGTGCCAGCAGCCAGGGGACAGGGGGACCTTTCTTT.

The CDR3 sequence: CASRGDRDYQPQHF. CDR3 DNA sequence: TGTGCCAGCAGGGGGGACAGGGACTATCAGCCCCAGCATTTT. J is TRBJ1-5 and V is TRBV6-4, with 9 bases fitting TRBD1. Germline assignment: CDR1 MRHNA and CDR2 SNTAGT. The V segment lost 6 bases and the J segment 5 bases; nucleotides outside the gene matches: 5. This CDR3 comprises 14 residues.

The chain uses TRBV12-2 and TRBJ2-3. TRBV12-2 is a pseudogene. The CDR3 length is 12 residues. The CDR3 sequence: CASRFGTDTQYF. The CDR3 DNA reads as TGTGCAAGTCGCTTCGGCACAGATACGCAGTATTTT.

In DNA form, the CDR3 reads TGTGCCAGCCGGCGCGGGACAGATGCAGATACGCAGTATTTT. Its translation is CASRRGTDADTQYF. J is TRBJ2-3 and V is TRBV14; a weak D match, TRBD1 (7 bases). The germline gives CDR1 SGHDN, CDR2 FVKESK. The CDR3 consists of 14 residues. Trimming left V 8 bases short and J 4 bases short, with 16 bases between.

This clonotype has only a few counts. This chain uses TRBV6-5 with TRBJ1-1; D remains ambiguous. CDR3 size: 16 residues. Per the germline V gene, CDR1 is MNHEY and CDR2 is SVGAGI. V gave up 6 bases and J gave up 0 bases, with 17 bases separating them. The CDR3 sequence is CASRETGAALNTEAFF. As DNA, the CDR3 is TGTGCCAGCAGGGAAACCGGCGCAGCCTTGAACACTGAAGCTTTCTTT.

The sample holds many counts of this clonotype. This chain links TRBV10-3 with TRBJ2-6; 7 bases agree with TRBD1. Germline V gene lookup returns CDR1 ENHRY and CDR2 SYGVKD. The CDR3 is 20 residues long. J was trimmed by 0 bases and V by 7 bases; bases with no gene match: 18. The DNA for the CDR3 is TGTGCCATCACCCGAGTTAATCCGGGACAGATTCTCTCTGGGGCCAACGTCCTGACTTTC. Residues: CAITRVNPGQILSGANVLTF.

This clonotype occurred many times. The chain carries TRBV2 and TRBJ2-7; possible D gene TRBD1, 6 bases. V lost 8 bases, J lost 3 bases, and 8 bases lay in between. This CDR3 is 11 amino acids long. Germline CDR1 and CDR2: SNHLY and FYNNEI. CDR3 nucleotides: TGTGCCAGCCAGACAGGCTACGAGCAGTACTTC. This encodes CASQTGYEQYF.

J is TRBJ2-7 and V is TRBV30; the D gene is possibly TRBD1 (5 bases). CDR3 length: 14 residues. Trimming took 1 base from V and 2 from J, leaving 12 bases between them. Germline V gives CDR1 GTSNPN, CDR2 SVGIG (reference sequence). In DNA form, the CDR3 reads TGTGCCTGGAGTGAGGCAGGGATGGCCTACGAGCAGTACTTC. Its protein is CAWSEAGMAYEQYF. The variable domain in full, completed from reference TRBV30 and TRBJ2-7, reads SQTIHQWPATLVQPVGSPLSLECTVEGTSNPNLYWYRQAAGRGLQLLFYSVGIGQISSEVPQNLSASRPQDRQFILSSKKLLLSDSGFYLCAWSEAGMAYEQYFGPGTRLTVT.

This clonotype was counted only a few times. The chain joins TRBV20-1 to TRBJ2-1, with a tentative D call TRBD2 (5 bases). Germline lookup yields CDR1 DFQATT and CDR2 SNEGSKA (reference sequence). The CDR3 runs 14 residues. Trimming stripped 6 bases from V and 0 bases from J, with 12 bases between. CDR3 nucleotides: TGCAGTGCCCAAAGGGAGCTCTCCTACAATGAGCAGTTCTTC. Amino acid sequence: CSAQRELSYNEQFF.

The chain recombines TRBV11-2 with TRBJ2-2; D not certain. Germline lookup yields CDR1 SGHAT and CDR2 FQNNGV. The CDR3 runs 13 residues. V was shortened by 3 bases and J by 4 bases, with 6 bases between the two germline ends. The CDR3 coding sequence is TGTGCCAGCAGCTTTACGGGCACCGGGGAGCTGTTTTTT. As protein: CASSFTGTGELFF.

This clonotype was recorded a few times. The gene calls are TRBV7-2 and TRBJ2-7; 7 bases line up with TRBD1. CDR1 and CDR2 from the germline V gene are SGHTA and FQGNSA. The junction had 9 bases not matched to a gene; V was cut back by 7 bases and J by 3 bases. This CDR3 comprises 14 residues. The CDR3 reads CASTNERDSYEQYF. For the CDR3, the DNA is TGTGCCAGCACCAACGAACGGGACAGCTACGAGCAGTACTTC.

This clonotype was counted between two and nine times. The chain has TRBV7-9 and TRBJ1-1; TRBD1 might be the D (6 bases). V was clipped by 1 base and J by 5 bases, with 11 bases between them. The CDR3 is made up of 14 amino acids. Germline V gene data show CDR1 as SEHNR and CDR2 as FQNEAQ (reference sequence). This CDR3 is CASSLVQGGTEAFF. The CDR3 DNA reads as TGTGCCAGCAGCTTAGTACAGGGAGGAACTGAAGCTTTCTTT.

This clonotype has more than one count but fewer than ten. This chain connects TRBV27 to TRBJ2-7, with TRBD2 matching 8 bases. The V and J ends lost 3 bases and 0 bases, in that order; junction bases with no gene match: 7. CDR3 length: 16 residues. Germline CDR1 MNHEY, CDR2 SMNVEV (reference sequence). The CDR3 spells CASSFSGAGDSYEQYF. In nucleotides, the CDR3 is TGTGCCAGCAGTTTCTCAGGAGCGGGAGACTCCTACGAGCAGTACTTC.

CDR3 DNA sequence: TGTGCCAGCAGCGCCCCCTCGAACACAGATACGCAGTATTTT. Protein sequence: CASSAPSNTDTQYF. V usage is TRBV27 and J usage is TRBJ2-3; D gene ambiguous. Germline values: CDR1 MNHEY, CDR2 SMNVEV (reference sequence). V was pared by 6 bases and J by 2 bases, with 12 bases between. This CDR3 region has 14 residues.

In its sample, this clonotype was seen a few times. This chain uses TRBV7-2 with TRBJ1-2; TRBD1 agrees at 7 bases. The CDR3 has 14 residues. Germline CDR1 SGHTA, CDR2 FQGNSA. With 4 bases clipped from V and 4 bases from J, the junction kept 6 bases outside the gene matches. The CDR3 is CASSSSYRGYGYTF. CDR3 nucleotides: TGTGCCAGCAGCTCTTCCTACAGGGGCTATGGCTACACCTTC.